This T cell receptor (beta chain) was sequenced for a study of T cells in localized non-small cell lung cancer. Study-wide findings and caveats: The study detected a median about 60 of the top 100 tumor clones in adjacent lung.

Note on this clone: Its antigen is not identified.

The CDR3 covers 11 residues. Germline V gene sequence: CDR1 SGHTS, CDR2 YDEGEE. Between the trimmed V and J ends, which lost 4 bases and 2 bases, there was a span of 3 bases. Produced via immunoSEQ multiplex PCR; TCRdb's table is partial and in-frame only. The sample includes tens of thousands of clones, roughly 90% of them seen just once. The receptor was derived from a male donor aged 60 or older with stage III squamous cell lung carcinoma. The input for sequencing was peripheral blood, taken before any cancer treatment. The chain links TRBV5-8 to TRBJ2-5; unclear D gene. CDR3 sequence (DNA): TGTGCCAGCAGCGTACAAGAGACCCAGTACTTC. It translates to CASSVQETQYF.